These 22 T cell receptor beta chains were all obtained from the same sample, sequenced in a study of cytotoxic CD8 clonotypes in ibrutinib-treated CLL. Assay: immunoSEQ multiplex PCR; the TCRdb copy retains only in-frame clones and omits some. The sample has fewer than 100,000 clones, roughly 80% seen once. The sample was PBMCs, taken after 12 months of ibrutinib treatment. The receptor source for this set is a human donor with chronic lymphocytic leukemia.

V usage is TRBV30 and J usage is TRBJ2-4, with TRBD2 as a possible D gene (5 bases). Germline V lookup: CDR1 GTSNPN, CDR2 SVGIG (reference sequence). CDR3 size: 14 residues. V lost 3 bases, J lost 2 bases, and 11 bases lay in between. CDR3 residues: CAWRPQTTKNIQYF. CDR3 coding DNA: TGTGCCTGGAGGCCGCAGACTACCAAAAACATTCAGTACTTC.

The chain employs TRBV19 and TRBJ1-1, with D hard to call. Germline CDR1 LNHDA, CDR2 SQIVND (reference sequence). V lost 0 bases and J lost 1, with 0 bases in between. CDR3 length: 12 amino acids. CDR3 sequence (DNA): TGTGCCAGTAGTATAGAGAACACTGAAGCTTTCTTT. As protein: CASSIENTEAFF.

The J gene is TRBJ2-5, the V gene TRBV5-1, with 7 bases that match TRBD1. Germline values: CDR1 SGHRS, CDR2 YFSETQ. Losses at the gene ends were 3 bases for V and 5 bases for J; bases not matched to a gene: 7. The length of the CDR3 is 14 residues. The chain's CDR3 is CASSSGTVRETQYF. The CDR3 DNA is TGCGCCAGCAGCTCCGGGACAGTCAGGGAGACCCAGTACTTC.

In the case of this clone: At the DNA level, this CDR3 is encoded by other sequences in the same sample as well. The V gene is TRBV11-3, the J gene TRBJ2-3, with D possibly TRBD2 on 6 matching bases. The germline V gene has CDR1 SGHNT and CDR2 YENEEA. Trimming stripped 4 bases from V and 1 base from J, with 15 bases between. The CDR3 consists of 16 residues. CDR3: CASSSGVRERTDTQYF. In nucleotides, the CDR3 is TGTGCCAGCAGCTCTGGGGTGCGGGAACGCACAGATACGCAGTATTTT.

The gene calls are TRBV7-2 and TRBJ1-2, with 9 bases fitting TRBD1. Losses at the gene ends were 3 bases for V and 8 bases for J; bases not matched to a gene: 10. Germline CDR1 SGHTA, CDR2 FQGNSA. The CDR3 length is 15 residues. The CDR3 spells CASSFLQGAQGGYTF. CDR3 nucleotides: TGTGCCAGCAGCTTTCTACAGGGGGCCCAGGGGGGCTACACCTTC.

CDR3 sequence: CAARLEGSGEQFF. DNA for the CDR3: TGTGCCGCACGCCTCGAGGGTTCAGGGGAGCAGTTCTTC. The chain employs TRBV28 and TRBJ2-1; D may correspond to TRBD1 or TRBD2 (5 bases each). V was shortened by 11 bases and J by 10 bases, with 21 bases between the two germline ends. CDR1 and CDR2 (germline): MDHEN, SYDVKM. CDR3 length: 13 amino acids.

The chain joins TRBV5-4 to TRBJ2-7, with unresolved D. Germline CDR1 and CDR2: SGHNT and YYREEE (reference sequence). The CDR3 is made up of 14 amino acids. Trimming cost V 4 bases and J 0 bases, with 11 bases left between them. The CDR3 coding sequence is TGTGCCAGCAGCCCCGGCCGCACCTCCTACGAGCAGTACTTC. Protein product: CASSPGRTSYEQYF.

V gene TRBV2 combines with J gene TRBJ1-4, with 11 bases identical to TRBD1. The V gene end was trimmed by 6 bases and the J gene end by 7 bases; junction bases not matched to a gene: 4. The V gene's germline CDR1 is SNHLY and CDR2 FYNNEI. This CDR3 is built from 14 residues. CDR3 coding DNA: TGTGCCAGCAGACTGGGGACAGGGGGTGAAAAACTGTTTTTT. Translated, it gives CASRLGTGGEKLFF.

The rearrangement joins TRBV5-1 to TRBJ1-4; D not certain. Deletions cut 1 base from V and 0 bases from J, with 13 bases between. Germline V gene sequence: CDR1 SGHRS, CDR2 YFSETQ. The CDR3 totals 17 residues. CDR3 nucleotides: TGCGCCAGCAGCTTGAGGGCTGATTCACCAACTAATGAAAAACTGTTTTTT. This gives the protein CASSLRADSPTNEKLFF.

J is TRBJ1-2 and V is TRBV9; possibly TRBD1 for D (5 bases). Germline lookup yields CDR1 SGDLS and CDR2 YYNGEE. The ends were cut back, 0 bases at V and 6 bases at J, with 18 bases in the middle. The CDR3 covers 16 residues. The CDR3 spells CASSVALGGRGDGYTF. CDR3 DNA: TGTGCCAGCAGCGTAGCTCTAGGAGGCCGGGGGGATGGCTACACCTTC.

The chain has TRBV6-6 and TRBJ2-7, with 9 nucleotides matching TRBD1. V lost 11 bases, J lost 5 bases, and 7 bases stayed unmatched. The CDR3 is 12 amino acids. Germline V gene sequence: CDR1 MNHNY, CDR2 SVGAGI (reference sequence). The CDR3 here is CAGRTGDDEQYF. CDR3 nucleotides: TGTGCCGGAAGGACAGGGGACGACGAGCAGTACTTC.

The genes are TRBV9 and TRBJ2-7; 7 nucleotides align to TRBD2. In germline, CDR1 is SGDLS, CDR2 YYNGEE. The ends lost 6 bases at V and 7 bases at J; junction bases unmatched: 7. The CDR3 has 12 amino acids. The CDR3 protein is CASNGGSGEQYF. For the CDR3, the DNA is TGTGCCAGCAACGGGGGGTCTGGGGAGCAGTACTTC.

This clone appeared many times. J is TRBJ1-2 and V is TRBV19; no firm D call. V was trimmed by 7 bases and J by 8 bases, leaving 17 bases between them. CDR3 length: 13 residues. Germline CDR1 reads LNHDA; CDR2 reads SQIVND (reference sequence). The DNA for the CDR3 is TGTGCCAGTACCGAGGTAGGGCGGACGGGCTACACCTTC. This sequence encodes CASTEVGRTGYTF.

This sequence joins TRBV5-3 and TRBJ2-7; D remains unclear. TRBV5-3 is an ORF, and what it does is uncertain. V shed 4 bases and J shed 9 bases, with 23 bases lying between them. The CDR3 contains 15 residues. The CDR3 DNA reads as TGTGCCAGAAGCCTGACTGATGGCGTGAGAGTGGGGCAGTACTTC. Encoded protein: CARSLTDGVRVGQYF.

In this sample, this clone turned up a few times. The rearrangement links TRBV30 to TRBJ2-3; 11 bases fit TRBD2. Looked up from germline, CDR1 is GTSNPN and CDR2 is SVGIG (reference sequence). CDR3 length equals 16 residues. The V and J ends lost 2 bases and 2 bases, in that order; junction bases with no gene match: 6. CDR3 nucleotides: TGTGCCTGGAGTTCCGGACTAGCGGGCGACACAGATACGCAGTATTTT. This translates into CAWSSGLAGDTDTQYF.

This clone has more than one count but fewer than ten. This chain joins TRBV25-1 and TRBJ1-2; 7 bases align to TRBD1. V was clipped by 6 bases and J by 7 bases; unmatched bases: 2. This CDR3 comprises 11 residues. The germline CDR1 and CDR2 sequences are MGHDK and SYGVNS. The CDR3 DNA reads TGTGCCAGCAGCACAGGGGCTGGCTACACCTTC. Residues: CASSTGAGYTF.

On this clone: This specimen includes other DNA sequences encoding the same CDR3. J is TRBJ2-5 and V is TRBV2, with D maybe TRBD2 (5 bases). Trimming left V 8 bases short and J 5 bases short, with 9 bases between. CDR1 and CDR2 from the germline V gene are SNHLY and FYNNEI. There are 11 residues in the CDR3. The CDR3 here is CASREGETQYF. Written as DNA, the CDR3 is TGTGCCAGCCGGGAAGGGGAGACCCAGTACTTC.

In its sample, this clone was seen a few times. The CDR3 here is CASSEGVGEQYF. CDR3 sequence (DNA): TGCGCCAGCAGCGAGGGGGTGGGCGAGCAGTACTTC. The chain recombines TRBV10-2 with TRBJ2-7; weak D call: TRBD1 (6 bases). The CDR3 has 12 amino acids. Per the germline V gene, CDR1 is WSHSY and CDR2 is SAAADI. V gave up 6 bases and J gave up 6 bases, with 12 bases separating them.

The V call is TRBV30, the J call TRBJ1-6; no definite D call. This CDR3 has 13 amino acids. Trimming left V 6 bases short and J 6 bases short, with 12 bases between. Germline V lookup: CDR1 GTSNPN, CDR2 SVGIG (reference sequence). The CDR3 here is CACNPGLNSPLHF. CDR3 sequence (DNA): TGTGCCTGTAATCCGGGCCTTAATTCACCCCTCCACTTT.

This clone was detected only a few times. This sequence joins TRBV6-1 and TRBJ2-4; D is ambiguous. CDR1 is MNHNS and CDR2 is SASEGT in the germline V gene. The CDR3 spans 15 residues. The V end lost 0 bases, the J end lost 5 bases, and 11 bases lay between the germline ends. The CDR3 loop reads CASSEAQYSQNIQYF. The DNA of the CDR3 is TGTGCCAGCAGTGAAGCGCAGTACAGCCAAAACATTCAGTACTTC.

The genes are TRBV11-2 and TRBJ2-3; possibly TRBD1 or TRBD2 for D (6 bases each). This CDR3 region has 15 residues. The V gene lost 5 bases and the J gene lost 5 bases, with 17 bases spanning the gap. The germline CDR1 and CDR2 sequences are SGHAT and FQNNGV. CDR3 amino acids: CASSPIGGRGDTQYF. The DNA of the CDR3 is TGTGCCAGCAGCCCCATTGGGGGGCGCGGAGATACGCAGTATTTT.

The chain joins TRBV5-1 to TRBJ2-2, with D unclear. V shed 2 bases and J shed 4 bases, with 12 bases lying between them. CDR1 is SGHRS and CDR2 is YFSETQ in the germline V gene. The CDR3 totals 15 residues. The CDR3 DNA reads TGCGCCAGCAGCTTAAGTGCCCCCTTCACCGGGGAGCTGTTTTTT. Translated, it gives CASSLSAPFTGELFF.